This paragraph covers one T cell receptor beta chain sequence. Authors' methods: Reference gene primer amplification in the assay estimated nucleated cell counts. TCRdb's copy holds only in-frame clones and misses some; the assay was immunoSEQ multiplex PCR. V, J and clone size reflect that table, while D and trimming were determined from the DNA. The sample has over 120,000 clones, 81% seen once. The source of the sample is a study of blood T cell repertoires in COVID-19. Study summary: Samples of COVID-19 (acute and convalescent) were obtained from the United States, Italy and Spain.

Germline CDR1 SGHRS, CDR2 YFSETQ. V was shortened by 0 bases and J by 1 base, with 10 bases between the two germline ends. CDR3 length: 16 amino acids. The sequenced sample was peripheral blood. The TCR comes from a human donor in a cohort sampled during active COVID-19. The rearrangement joins TRBV5-1 to TRBJ1-4; the D gene is possibly TRBD1 (5 bases). In DNA, the CDR3 is TGCGCCAGCAGCTTGGGAACAGGCATAACTAATGAAAAACTGTTTTTT. It is translated as CASSLGTGITNEKLFF.